These T cell receptor beta chains were read from a single sample in a study of T cell responses to AZD1222 COVID-19 vaccine. The method was immunoSEQ multiplex PCR; TCRdb's version includes in-frame clones alone and lacks a portion of them. The sample records tens of thousands of clones, around four fifths being singletons. Sequenced material: peripheral blood, taken 28 days after the second AZD1222 dose. The source is an adult who received the AZD1222 COVID-19 vaccine. CDR3s include the opening cysteine and the closing phenylalanine or tryptophan. A D gene is named only where the DNA matches it firmly. A row's size may be missing; if present it is once, few, many or a size class.

clone size | J gene | D gene | CDR3 length | V gene | CDR3 DNA | CDR3 protein
- | TRBJ1-2 | - | 16 | TRBV19 | TGTGCCAGTAGGCCGACACGGGGCGAGATCAACTATGGCTACACCTTC | CASRPTRGEINYGYTF
once | TRBJ1-3 | - | 14 | TRBV19 | TGTGCCAGTAGCCCTGCAGGGTTCGGAAACACCATATATTTT | CASSPAGFGNTIYF
- | TRBJ2-2 | - | 12 | TRBV9 | TGTGCCAGTTCCTCCGCGGGCGGGGAGCTGTTTTTT | CASSSAGGELFF
- | TRBJ2-1 | - | 15 | TRBV5-5 | TGTGCCAGCAGCTTCGGCTCTAGCTCCTACAATGAGCAGTTCTTC | CASSFGSSSYNEQFF
- | TRBJ1-5 | - | 12 | TRBV28 | TGTGCCAGCAGATCACTTTTCGGGCCCCAGCATTTT | CASRSLFGPQHF
- | TRBJ1-3 | - | 14 | TRBV28 | TGTGCCAGCAGTTTAAGGACAGTAGGAAACACCATATATTTT | CASSLRTVGNTIYF
once | TRBJ1-1 | TRBD1 | 15 | TRBV6-2/TRBV6-3 | TGTGCCAGCAGCTCGGGAGACGCAGGGGGCACTGAAGCTTTCTTT | CASSSGDAGGTEAFF
- | TRBJ2-1 | - | 13 | TRBV7-6 | TGTGCCAGCAGCTTGGGGCCGGGGAATGAGCAGTTCTTC | CASSLGPGNEQFF
once | TRBJ1-5 | - | 13 | TRBV5-4 | TGTGCCAGCAGCTTGGATGTACATCAGCCCCAGCATTTT | CASSLDVHQPQHF
- | TRBJ1-5 | - | 13 | TRBV30 | TGTGCCTGGAGTGTCGGGTCCGATTGGCCCCAGCATTTT | CAWSVGSDWPQHF
- | TRBJ1-6 | TRBD1 | 17 | TRBV7-9 | TGTGCCAGCAGCCCCCCGACAGGGAGCTCCTATAATTCACCCCTCCACTTT | CASSPPTGSSYNSPLHF
- | TRBJ2-5 | - | 13 | TRBV3-1/TRBV3-2 | TGTGCCAGCAGCCTACGGGGGCAAGAGACCCAGTACTTC | CASSLRGQETQYF
- | TRBJ2-7 | TRBD1 | 15 | TRBV19 | TGTGCCAGTAGTCGAAGCAGGGGGCAATCCTACGAGCAGTACTTC | CASSRSRGQSYEQYF
- | TRBJ2-5 | - | 13 | TRBV15 | TGTGCCACCAGTAATCGCAGGGTTGAGACCCAGTACTTC | CATSNRRVETQYF
- | TRBJ2-7 | - | 14 | TRBV19 | TGTGCCAGTAGTATAGCAGGGGTGTCGTACGAGCAGTACTTC | CASSIAGVSYEQYF
- | TRBJ1-3 | - | 15 | TRBV28 | TGTGCCAGCAGTCCCGGGGTACTAGCTGGAAACACCATATATTTT | CASSPGVLAGNTIYF
- | TRBJ1-1 | TRBD1 | 17 | TRBV11-2 | TGTGCCAGCAGCTCACTAGGCGCAGGGGGCGGGACCACTGAAGCTTTCTTT | CASSSLGAGGGTTEAFF
- | TRBJ1-2 | TRBD1 | 14 | TRBV30 | TGTGCCTGGAGTGGTGGCGGGACAGCATATGGCTACACCTTC | CAWSGGGTAYGYTF
- | TRBJ1-1 | TRBD1 | 16 | TRBV7-8 | TGTGCCAGCAGCCAGGGGAGGGGGCATCAGAACACTGAAGCTTTCTTT | CASSQGRGHQNTEAFF
- | TRBJ2-1 | - | 10 | TRBV28 | TGTGCCATCTTAAACAATGAGCAGTTCTTC | CAILNNEQFF
- | TRBJ1-1 | - | 13 | TRBV10-3 | TGTGCCATCAGTGAGTCTGGAGTTGTTGAAGCTTTCTTT | CAISESGVVEAFF